This T cell receptor (beta chain) is drawn from a study of molecular identifiers for immune sequencing clone quantification. Trimming left V 6 bases short and J 4 bases short, with 11 bases between. The length of the CDR3 is 13 residues. Germline V gene data show CDR1 as LNHNV and CDR2 as YYDKDF (reference sequence). TCRdb analysed the PCR reads with MiXCR anew, one entry per CDR3 protein. The table shows approximately 590,000 distinct CDR3 sequences, with roughly 25% occurring only once. The clonotype originates from a human donor in good health. Some libraries in this study had Jurkat cell RNA spiked in. Sequencing was performed on naive CD8+ T cells from blood, with Jurkat cell RNA spiked in. Documented subset: FACS-sorted CD8+CD4-CCR7+CD45RA+ naive T cells. V is TRBV15 and J is TRBJ2-3; D not certain. CDR3 protein: CATRGPGADTQYF. Written as DNA, the CDR3 is TGTGCCACCAGGGGCCCCGGTGCAGATACGCAGTATTTT.